A selection of T cell receptor beta chains follows, all from one sample in a study of blood T cell repertoires in COVID-19. The assay was immunoSEQ multiplex PCR, and TCRdb's table has in-frame clones only and misses some. Seen here are some 260,000 clones, roughly 84% observed once, and the top ten hold 4%. The specimen was peripheral blood. Receptors originate from a middle-aged woman with active or convalescent COVID-19. CDR3s include the opening cysteine and the closing phenylalanine or tryptophan. Fields, in order: J gene, clone size, V gene, D gene, CDR3 DNA, CDR3 protein. D genes are given only for firm matches. Clone size appears in some rows only: once, few, many, or a class for an expanded clone.

j_gene: TRBJ2-2; abundance: -; v_gene: TRBV14; d_gene: -; CDR3nt: TGTGCCAGCAGCCAAGTACTAGACCGCACCGGGGAGCTGTTTTTT; CDR3aa: CASSQVLDRTGELFF
j_gene: TRBJ2-5; abundance: -; v_gene: TRBV11-2; d_gene: TRBD2; CDR3nt: TGTGCCAGCAGCGTATTAACCGGGACTAGTGTCGAGACCCAGTACTTC; CDR3aa: CASSVLTGTSVETQYF
j_gene: TRBJ1-6; abundance: -; v_gene: TRBV19; d_gene: TRBD1; CDR3nt: TGTGCCAGTAGTCCGCGACAGGGTCATAATTCACCCCTCCACTTT; CDR3aa: CASSPRQGHNSPLHF
j_gene: TRBJ1-2; abundance: -; v_gene: TRBV2; d_gene: -; CDR3nt: TGTGCCAGCAGTGAACTCAGGGTAGGAGGCTACACCTTC; CDR3aa: CASSELRVGGYTF
j_gene: TRBJ2-7; abundance: -; v_gene: TRBV6-5; d_gene: -; CDR3nt: TGTGCCAGCAGTTACTCGCCGCAGGTCTACGAGCAGTACTTC; CDR3aa: CASSYSPQVYEQYF
j_gene: TRBJ2-1; abundance: -; v_gene: TRBV10-2; d_gene: TRBD2; CDR3nt: TGCGCCAGCAGTCCAGCGGGGGGTGGGAATGAGCAGTTCTTC; CDR3aa: CASSPAGGGNEQFF
j_gene: TRBJ2-1; abundance: -; v_gene: TRBV19; d_gene: -; CDR3nt: TGTGCCAGTAGTATAGATCGCGGACGAGGTAGCCGGGGGAATGAGCAGTTCTTC; CDR3aa: CASSIDRGRGSRGNEQFF
j_gene: TRBJ1-2; abundance: -; v_gene: TRBV7-2; d_gene: -; CDR3nt: TGTGCCAGCAGCTTACGGCAGGGCTATAACTATGGCTACACCTTC; CDR3aa: CASSLRQGYNYGYTF
j_gene: TRBJ1-5; abundance: few; v_gene: TRBV2; d_gene: -; CDR3nt: TGTGCCAGCAGTGAATGGAGGCAGCCCCAGCATTTT; CDR3aa: CASSEWRQPQHF
j_gene: TRBJ1-5; abundance: -; v_gene: TRBV24-1; d_gene: -; CDR3nt: TGTGCCACCAGTGGAGAGGGTGCGGATAGCAATCAGCCCCAGCATTTT; CDR3aa: CATSGEGADSNQPQHF
j_gene: TRBJ1-1; abundance: -; v_gene: TRBV28; d_gene: -; CDR3nt: TGTGCCAGCAAGCTGACACCAGGGGTCAACACTGAAGCTTTCTTT; CDR3aa: CASKLTPGVNTEAFF
j_gene: TRBJ1-1; abundance: -; v_gene: TRBV12-3/TRBV12-4; d_gene: -; CDR3nt: TGTGCCAGCAGTGTTTCCGGGGGCACTGAAGCTTTCTTT; CDR3aa: CASSVSGGTEAFF
j_gene: TRBJ2-1; abundance: -; v_gene: TRBV10-2; d_gene: TRBD2; CDR3nt: TGCGCCAGCAGTGATGATAGCGGGGGGGCCTGGCATGAGCAGTTCTTC; CDR3aa: CASSDDSGGAWHEQFF
j_gene: TRBJ1-1; abundance: -; v_gene: TRBV18; d_gene: TRBD1; CDR3nt: TGTGCCAGCTCACCGAATAGGGGGCCAGGGGACACTGAAGCTTTCTTT; CDR3aa: CASSPNRGPGDTEAFF
j_gene: TRBJ2-5; abundance: many; v_gene: TRBV6-2/TRBV6-3; d_gene: TRBD1; CDR3nt: TGTGCCAGCAGTGACTCACAGGGGGCTGTGGAGACCCAGTACTTC; CDR3aa: CASSDSQGAVETQYF
j_gene: TRBJ1-4; abundance: -; v_gene: TRBV19; d_gene: TRBD1; CDR3nt: TGTGCCAGTAGTAGGACAGGTTCGCTAAATGAAAAACTGTTTTTT; CDR3aa: CASSRTGSLNEKLFF
j_gene: TRBJ1-2; abundance: -; v_gene: TRBV30; d_gene: TRBD1; CDR3nt: TGTGCCTGGACAAAACAGGGGAAAGGTTCTGGCTACACCTTT; CDR3aa: CAWTKQGKGSGYTF
j_gene: TRBJ1-2; abundance: -; v_gene: TRBV12-5; d_gene: -; CDR3nt: TGTGCTAGTGGTTTTGGGCCGGTGAGTGGCTACACCTTC; CDR3aa: CASGFGPVSGYTF
j_gene: TRBJ1-4; abundance: -; v_gene: TRBV5-6; d_gene: TRBD1; CDR3nt: TGTGCCAGCAGCTTGTCCGACGGGACAGGGAATGAAAAACTGTTTTTT; CDR3aa: CASSLSDGTGNEKLFF
j_gene: TRBJ1-4; abundance: -; v_gene: TRBV19; d_gene: TRBD1; CDR3nt: TGTGCCAGTAGTCTCAGGACAGGGACTAATGAAAAACTGTTTTTT; CDR3aa: CASSLRTGTNEKLFF
j_gene: TRBJ1-1; abundance: -; v_gene: TRBV11-2; d_gene: -; CDR3nt: TGTGCCAGCAGCTTACGCCGGGGAGCCAACTTGGTCGAAGCTTTCTTT; CDR3aa: CASSLRRGANLVEAFF
j_gene: TRBJ1-2; abundance: -; v_gene: TRBV6-1; d_gene: -; CDR3nt: TGTGCCAGCAGTGAAGAAGGAGGGCCCTATGGCTACACCTTC; CDR3aa: CASSEEGGPYGYTF
j_gene: TRBJ2-3; abundance: -; v_gene: TRBV12-3/TRBV12-4; d_gene: -; CDR3nt: TGTGCCAGCACCCAAATGACAGATACGCAGTATTTT; CDR3aa: CASTQMTDTQYF
j_gene: TRBJ1-5; abundance: once; v_gene: TRBV6-5; d_gene: TRBD1; CDR3nt: TGTGCCAGCAGTTACCCAGGGGGGCCCCAGCATTTT; CDR3aa: CASSYPGGPQHF
j_gene: TRBJ1-1; abundance: -; v_gene: TRBV12-3/TRBV12-4; d_gene: -; CDR3nt: TGTGCCAGCAGTTTTTCTGGAGGAGCTTTCTTT; CDR3aa: CASSFSGGAFF
j_gene: TRBJ1-3; abundance: -; v_gene: TRBV29-1; d_gene: -; CDR3nt: TGCAGCGTTGCGACGGACTCACTGGGTGCCTCTGGAAACACCATATATTTT; CDR3aa: CSVATDSLGASGNTIYF
j_gene: TRBJ1-1; abundance: -; v_gene: TRBV30; d_gene: -; CDR3nt: TGTGCCTGGAGTTACAGGGACAACACTGAAGCTTTCTTT; CDR3aa: CAWSYRDNTEAFF
j_gene: TRBJ2-1; abundance: -; v_gene: TRBV29-1; d_gene: TRBD1; CDR3nt: TGCAGCGTAGGGGGACAGGGGGAGCGCGACAATGAGCAGTTCTTC; CDR3aa: CSVGGQGERDNEQFF
j_gene: TRBJ2-1; abundance: -; v_gene: TRBV18; d_gene: -; CDR3nt: TGTGCCAGCTCACCGGGCAGGGTCGGGCAGTTCTTC; CDR3aa: CASSPGRVGQFF
j_gene: TRBJ2-3; abundance: -; v_gene: TRBV7-9; d_gene: -; CDR3nt: TGTGCCACATCTTCAACAGGGAGCACAGATACGCAGTATTTT; CDR3aa: CATSSTGSTDTQYF
j_gene: TRBJ2-7; abundance: once; v_gene: TRBV9; d_gene: TRBD2; CDR3nt: TGTGCCAGCAGCGTAGACGGGGGGACCACTCGGGGGCAGTACTTC; CDR3aa: CASSVDGGTTRGQYF
j_gene: TRBJ2-7; abundance: -; v_gene: TRBV18; d_gene: -; CDR3nt: TGTGCCAGCTCACCAGGAGGGCCAAGCTCCTACGAGCAGTACTTC; CDR3aa: CASSPGGPSSYEQYF
j_gene: TRBJ2-7; abundance: -; v_gene: TRBV28; d_gene: TRBD1; CDR3nt: TGTGCCAGCAGTCCTCCCGGGACAGGTCTTTTATTGTACTTC; CDR3aa: CASSPPGTGLLLYF
j_gene: TRBJ1-3; abundance: once; v_gene: TRBV9; d_gene: TRBD1; CDR3nt: TGTGCCAGCAGCGGCGAAGACAGGGGAATATGGGGAAACACCATATATTTT; CDR3aa: CASSGEDRGIWGNTIYF
j_gene: TRBJ1-5; abundance: -; v_gene: TRBV5-1; d_gene: -; CDR3nt: TGCGCCAGCAGCTTCGGGGCAGGGGATCAGCCCCAGCATTTT; CDR3aa: CASSFGAGDQPQHF
j_gene: TRBJ2-3; abundance: -; v_gene: TRBV6-4; d_gene: TRBD1; CDR3nt: TGTGCCAGCAGTTCACAGGGGGACACAGATACGCAGTATTTT; CDR3aa: CASSSQGDTDTQYF
j_gene: TRBJ1-1; abundance: -; v_gene: TRBV6-2/TRBV6-3; d_gene: -; CDR3nt: TGTGCCAGCAGTTACTTGGGGGGGGACACTGAAGCTTTCTTT; CDR3aa: CASSYLGGDTEAFF
j_gene: TRBJ1-1; abundance: -; v_gene: TRBV30; d_gene: -; CDR3nt: TGTGCCTGGAGTGTTAGAGGGGGAACTGAAGCTTTCTTT; CDR3aa: CAWSVRGGTEAFF
j_gene: TRBJ2-7; abundance: -; v_gene: TRBV20-1; d_gene: -; CDR3nt: TGCAGTGCTAGTCGATCAGGGGACTACGAGCAGTACTTC; CDR3aa: CSASRSGDYEQYF
j_gene: TRBJ1-1; abundance: -; v_gene: TRBV6-1; d_gene: -; CDR3nt: TGTGCCAGCAGTGAGGCAGGGAACACTGAAGCTTTCTTT; CDR3aa: CASSEAGNTEAFF
j_gene: TRBJ1-2; abundance: -; v_gene: TRBV4-1; d_gene: TRBD1; CDR3nt: TGCGCCAGCAGCCAGAGGGACAGGGGTGGTGGCTACACCTTC; CDR3aa: CASSQRDRGGGYTF
j_gene: TRBJ1-5; abundance: -; v_gene: TRBV6-5; d_gene: -; CDR3nt: TGTGCCAGCAGTAAACCGGTGTTAAGCAATCAGCCCCAGCATTTT; CDR3aa: CASSKPVLSNQPQHF
j_gene: TRBJ1-1; abundance: -; v_gene: TRBV5-1; d_gene: TRBD1; CDR3nt: TGCGCCAGCAGCTTTTCAACAGGGGGAGGACAGACTGAAGCTTTCTTT; CDR3aa: CASSFSTGGGQTEAFF
j_gene: TRBJ1-2; abundance: -; v_gene: TRBV5-1; d_gene: -; CDR3nt: TGCGCCTCCCAGGAGGGTGGCTCTACCTATGGCTACACCTTC; CDR3aa: CASQEGGSTYGYTF
j_gene: TRBJ2-1; abundance: once; v_gene: TRBV7-3; d_gene: TRBD2; CDR3nt: TGTGCCAGCAGCTCCTCCCGGGGGGTCAATGAGCAGTTCTTC; CDR3aa: CASSSSRGVNEQFF